The 18 T cell receptor beta chains in this list originate from one sample, sequenced in a study of blood T cell repertoires in COVID-19. Produced via immunoSEQ multiplex PCR; TCRdb's table is partial and in-frame only. This sample carries 270,000 or so clones, about four fifths of them seen once, and the ten largest clones take around 3.6%. The sequenced sample consisted of PBMCs or T cells enriched from blood (not recorded which). The receptors were sampled from a man aged 45-65 years who had recovered from COVID-19.

The rearrangement joins TRBV4-1 to TRBJ1-5, with 9 bases matching TRBD1. From germline, CDR1 is MGHRA and CDR2 YSYEKL. The CDR3 spans 19 residues. J was trimmed by 6 bases and V by 0 bases; bases with no gene match: 15. CDR3 sequence: CASSQEKGSGTGSSQPQHF. For the CDR3, the DNA is TGCGCCAGCAGCCAAGAAAAGGGATCCGGGACAGGGTCATCTCAGCCCCAGCATTTT.

The chain combines TRBV5-7 with TRBJ2-1; possible D gene TRBD2, 5 bases. TRBV5-7 is an ORF for which the function is uncertain. The CDR3 covers 18 residues. Trimming left V 0 bases short and J 6 bases short, with 22 bases between. CDR3 in DNA: TGTGCCAGCAGCTTGGGTGCTATCGGGATGGCGCGACGCAATGAGCAGTTCTTC. Translated, it gives CASSLGAIGMARRNEQFF.

Only a few counts were recorded for this clone. The chain recombines TRBV28 with TRBJ1-5, with D hard to call. Deletions cut 4 bases from V and 2 bases from J, with 9 bases between. The CDR3 has 14 residues. Germline V CDR1 and CDR2: MDHEN, SYDVKM. Here the CDR3 reads CASSYYGGNQPQHF. CDR3 DNA sequence: TGTGCCAGCAGTTATTACGGTGGCAATCAGCCCCAGCATTTT.

The chain recombines TRBV10-3 with TRBJ2-1; D perhaps matches TRBD1 (6 bases). The V end was cut by 8 bases, the J end by 4 bases, with 9 bases between. This CDR3 is 12 amino acids long. Germline V gene sequence: CDR1 ENHRY, CDR2 SYGVKD. CDR3 loop: CAIGDNYNEQFF. The CDR3 DNA sequence: TGTGCCATCGGGGACAATTACAATGAGCAGTTCTTC.

The V gene is TRBV12-3 or TRBV12-4, the J gene TRBJ1-2; D gene unclear. The CDR3 sequence is 13 residues long. The V and J ends lost 2 bases and 3 bases respectively, with 7 bases between them. The CDR3 spells CASSLRVDYGYTF. The DNA for the CDR3 is TGTGCCAGCAGTTTAAGAGTGGACTATGGCTACACCTTC.

This clone was counted at least ten times. This chain uses TRBV6-4 with TRBJ2-1; a possible D gene is TRBD2 (7 bases). Germline CDR1 and CDR2: MRHNA and SNTAGT. The CDR3 has 15 amino acids. V was pared by 6 bases and J by 2 bases, with 14 bases between. The CDR3, as DNA: TGTGCCAGCAGAGTTGAGGGGGGGACCTACAATGAGCAGTTCTTC. It yields the protein CASRVEGGTYNEQFF.

V gene TRBV2 combines with J gene TRBJ1-1; maybe TRBD1 (6 bases). The CDR3 contains 15 residues. The germline CDR1 and CDR2 sequences are SNHLY and FYNNEI. V was pared by 2 bases and J by 2 bases, with 12 bases between. This CDR3 reads CASSEPGTSNTEAFF. The DNA of the CDR3 is TGTGCCAGCAGTGAACCCGGGACAAGTAACACTGAAGCTTTCTTT.

The chain couples TRBV27 to TRBJ2-3, with TRBD1 identical over 10 bases. The CDR3 covers 15 residues. The V segment lost 0 bases and the J segment 7 bases; nucleotides outside the gene matches: 4. Germline V gene data show CDR1 as MNHEY and CDR2 as SMNVEV (reference sequence). CDR3 in DNA: TGTGCCAGCAGTTTATCGGGACAGGGGTGGCATACGCAGTATTTT. This encodes CASSLSGQGWHTQYF.

For this clone: Compared with germline, one end of the junction differs, possibly owing to a read error. For the CDR3, the DNA is TGTGCCAGCAGTCACTCCAGGGTCCCCGCGGATTCACCCCTCCACTTT. Translated, it gives CASSHSRVPADSPLHF. The V and J genes are TRBV6-5 and TRBJ1-6, with D perhaps TRBD1 (5 bases). The CDR3 covers 16 residues. Germline V lookup: CDR1 MNHEY, CDR2 SVGAGI.

This clone was found once. The gene calls are TRBV11-2 and TRBJ2-1; maybe TRBD1 (5 bases). The CDR3 covers 13 residues. Germline V CDR1 and CDR2: SGHAT, FQNNGV. V was shortened by 4 bases and J by 3 bases, with 7 bases between the two germline ends. The DNA of the CDR3 is TGTGCCAGCAGCTGGACATACTACAATGAGCAGTTCTTC. Its translation is CASSWTYYNEQFF.

The CDR3 loop reads CASSPGGLSIQYF. In nucleotides, the CDR3 is TGTGCCAGCAGTCCCGGGGGGTTAAGCATTCAGTACTTC. This chain uses TRBV27 with TRBJ2-4; the match to TRBD2 covers 7 bases. This CDR3 contains 13 residues. CDR1 is MNHEY and CDR2 is SMNVEV in the germline V gene (reference sequence). Trimming at V came to 5 bases and at J to 9 bases, leaving 7 bases not matched to a gene.

The J gene is TRBJ2-5, the V gene TRBV5-1; perhaps TRBD2 as D (6 bases). Germline V gives CDR1 SGHRS, CDR2 YFSETQ. The CDR3 consists of 14 residues. Trimming removed 4 bases from V and 7 bases from J, with 17 bases in between. The CDR3 protein is CASSERRERGTQYF. The CDR3 DNA follows: TGCGCCAGCAGCGAACGCCGGGAGAGAGGGACCCAGTACTTC.

The gene calls are TRBV6-5 and TRBJ1-1, with D uncertain. V was cut by 0 bases and J by 1 base, with 6 bases left in between. The germline V gene has CDR1 MNHEY and CDR2 SVGAGI. The CDR3 sequence is 14 residues long. CDR3 region: CASSYSTANTEAFF. In nucleotides, the CDR3 is TGTGCCAGCAGTTACTCAACAGCGAACACTGAAGCTTTCTTT.

As to this clone: In the same sample, other DNA sequences code for this CDR3. The chain employs TRBV28 and TRBJ1-5; D is possibly TRBD1 (6 bases). CDR3 length: 15 residues. Deletions cut 2 bases from V and 4 bases from J, with 12 bases between. CDR1 and CDR2 (germline): MDHEN, SYDVKM. CDR3 sequence: CASSLPGQTNQPQHF. The CDR3 region has the DNA TGTGCCAGCAGTTTACCAGGACAGACTAATCAGCCCCAGCATTTT.

This chain uses TRBV30 with TRBJ1-2, with D possibly matching TRBD1 (5 bases). CDR3 length: 12 residues. The germline CDR1 and CDR2 sequences are GTSNPN and SVGIG (reference sequence). V lost 0 bases and J 7 bases, leaving 9 bases between the germline ends. The CDR3 is CAWSVRDSGYTF. CDR3 DNA sequence: TGTGCCTGGAGTGTACGCGACAGTGGCTACACCTTC.

The chain recombines TRBV20-1 with TRBJ2-1; D may be TRBD2 (6 bases). The CDR3 sequence is 14 residues long. With 3 bases removed from V and 4 bases from J, the gap between germline ends came to 13 bases. The germline CDR1 and CDR2 sequences are DFQATT and SNEGSKA (reference sequence). In DNA form, the CDR3 reads TGCAGTGCTAGTGGGCGGGGCGGTTACAATGAGCAGTTCTTC. The encoded protein is CSASGRGGYNEQFF.

The chain is built from TRBV7-3 and TRBJ1-1; a weak D match, TRBD1 (6 bases). V was shortened by 8 bases and J by 1 base, with 8 bases between the two germline ends. The CDR3 has 12 residues. Germline V gives CDR1 SGHTA, CDR2 FQGTGA. In DNA, the CDR3 is TGTGCCAGCGGACAGCCGAACACTGAAGCTTTCTTT. Translating it yields CASGQPNTEAFF.

The rearrangement links TRBV7-8 to TRBJ2-3, with 7 bases identical to TRBD1. Trimming cost V 2 bases and J 3 bases; bases outside gene matches: 2. The CDR3 totals 14 residues. Germline V lookup: CDR1 SGHVS, CDR2 FQNEAQ. In DNA form, the CDR3 reads TGTGCCAGCAGCTTATTGGGACAGACAGATACGCAGTATTTT. It is translated as CASSLLGQTDTQYF.